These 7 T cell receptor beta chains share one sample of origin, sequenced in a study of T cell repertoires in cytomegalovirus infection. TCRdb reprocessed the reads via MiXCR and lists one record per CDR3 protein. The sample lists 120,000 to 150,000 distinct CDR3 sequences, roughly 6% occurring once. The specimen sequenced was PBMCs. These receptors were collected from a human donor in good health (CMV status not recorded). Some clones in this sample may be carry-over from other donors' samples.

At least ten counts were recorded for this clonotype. The CDR3 bases are TGTGCCAGCAGCTTAGGAGGGGGATGGTCCTACGAGCAGTACTTC. Translated, it gives CASSLGGGWSYEQYF. The chain uses TRBV7-2 and TRBJ2-7; weak D call: TRBD1 (6 bases). Germline V gives CDR1 SGHTA, CDR2 FQGNSA. Between the trimmed V and J ends, which lost 1 base and 1 base, there was a span of 11 bases. This CDR3 has 15 amino acids.

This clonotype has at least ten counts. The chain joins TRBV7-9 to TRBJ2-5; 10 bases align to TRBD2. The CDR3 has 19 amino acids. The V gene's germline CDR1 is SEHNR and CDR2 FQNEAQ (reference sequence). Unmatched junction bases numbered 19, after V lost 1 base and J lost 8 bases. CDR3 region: CASSLVRLAGGFPPNTQYF. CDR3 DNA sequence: TGTGCCAGCAGCTTAGTTCGACTAGCGGGCGGGTTTCCTCCGAATACCCAGTACTTC.

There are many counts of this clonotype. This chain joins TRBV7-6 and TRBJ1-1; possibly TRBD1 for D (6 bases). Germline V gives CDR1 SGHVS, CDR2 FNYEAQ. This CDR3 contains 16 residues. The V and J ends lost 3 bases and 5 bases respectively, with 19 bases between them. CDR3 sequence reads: CASSFLGPTGRTEAFF. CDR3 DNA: TGTGCCAGCAGCTTCTTAGGACCTACAGGGAGGACTGAAGCTTTCTTT. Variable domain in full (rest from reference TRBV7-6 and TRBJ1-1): GAGVSQSPRYKVTKRGQDVALRCDPISGHVSLYWYRQALGQGPEFLTYFNYEAQQDKSGLPNDRFSAERPEGSISTLTIQRTEQRDSAMYRCASSFLGPTGRTEAFFGQGTRLTVV.

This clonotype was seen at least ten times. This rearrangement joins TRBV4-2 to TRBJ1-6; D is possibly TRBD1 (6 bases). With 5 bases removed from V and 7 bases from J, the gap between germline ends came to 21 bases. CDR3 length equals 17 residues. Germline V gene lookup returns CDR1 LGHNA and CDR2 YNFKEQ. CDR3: CASSIQQGGSLNSPLHF. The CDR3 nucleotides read TGTGCCAGCAGCATTCAACAGGGTGGGTCCTTAAATTCACCCCTCCACTTT.

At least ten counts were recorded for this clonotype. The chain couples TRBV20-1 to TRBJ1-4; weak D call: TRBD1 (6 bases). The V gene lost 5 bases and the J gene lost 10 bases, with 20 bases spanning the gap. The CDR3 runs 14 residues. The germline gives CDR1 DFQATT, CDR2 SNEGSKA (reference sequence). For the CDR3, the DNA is TGCAGTGCTGGGGGGGGAGGACAGAAGGGAAAACTGTTTTTT. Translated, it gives CSAGGGGQKGKLFF.

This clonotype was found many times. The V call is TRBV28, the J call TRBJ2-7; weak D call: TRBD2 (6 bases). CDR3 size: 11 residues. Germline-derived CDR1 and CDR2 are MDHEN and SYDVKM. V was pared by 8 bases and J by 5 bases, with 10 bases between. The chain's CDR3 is CASGGSHEQYF. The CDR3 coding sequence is TGTGCCAGCGGGGGGTCCCACGAGCAGTACTTC.

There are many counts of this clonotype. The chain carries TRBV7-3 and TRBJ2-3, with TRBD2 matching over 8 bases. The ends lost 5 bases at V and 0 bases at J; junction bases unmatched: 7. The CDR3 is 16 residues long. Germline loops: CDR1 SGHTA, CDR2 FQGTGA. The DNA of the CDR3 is TGTGCCAGCAGCGCACTAGCGGCTTCTAGCACAGATACGCAGTATTTT. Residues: CASSALAASSTDTQYF.